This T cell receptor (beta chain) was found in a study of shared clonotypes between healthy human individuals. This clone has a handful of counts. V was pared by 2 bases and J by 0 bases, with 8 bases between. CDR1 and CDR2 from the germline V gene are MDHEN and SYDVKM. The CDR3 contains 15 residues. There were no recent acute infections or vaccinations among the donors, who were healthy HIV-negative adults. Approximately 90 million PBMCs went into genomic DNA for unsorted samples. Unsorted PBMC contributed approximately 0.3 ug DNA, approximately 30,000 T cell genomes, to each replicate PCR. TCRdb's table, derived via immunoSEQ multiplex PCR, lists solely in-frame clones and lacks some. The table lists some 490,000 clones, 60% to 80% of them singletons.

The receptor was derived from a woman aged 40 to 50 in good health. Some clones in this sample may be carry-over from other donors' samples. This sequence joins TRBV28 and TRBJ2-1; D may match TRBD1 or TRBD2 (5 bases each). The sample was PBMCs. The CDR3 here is CASSLPGSSYNEQFF. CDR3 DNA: TGTGCCAGCAGTTTACCAGGGAGCTCCTACAATGAGCAGTTCTTC.